A selection of T cell receptor beta chains follows, all from one sample in a study of shared clonotypes between healthy human individuals. Clones were sequenced by immunoSEQ multiplex PCR, and TCRdb holds only the in-frame ones, with some missing. The table lists roughly 500,000 clones, less than 96% of them singletons, with roughly 0.06% in the top ten. The sequenced material came from naive CD4+ T cells sorted from blood. These receptor sequences come from a woman aged 25 to 45 in good health. The CDR3 runs from the conserved cysteine through the conserved F or W. The D gene is left open where the match is weak. Clone size is not always given. Where it is, it says once, few, many or a class for expanded clones.

>NA|TRBD2|14|TRBJ2-1|TRBV18
CASSPPSSGIEQFF
TGTGCCAGCTCACCACCGTCTAGCGGGATTGAGCAGTTCTTC
>NA|TRBD2|14|TRBJ2-1|TRBV9
CASTASGTYNEQFF
TGTGCCAGCACAGCTAGCGGAACCTACAATGAGCAGTTCTTC
>NA|TRBD2|15|TRBJ2-1|TRBV6-1
CASSPGRRELNEQFF
TGTGCCAGCAGTCCGGGGAGGCGGGAGTTAAATGAGCAGTTCTTC
>NA|TRBD2|14|TRBJ2-5|TRBV11-3
CASSLGRVAETQYF
TGTGCCAGCAGCCTGGGGAGGGTTGCGGAGACCCAGTACTTC
>NA|NA|13|TRBJ1-1|TRBV7-9
CASRATQNTEAFF
TGTGCCAGCAGAGCGACACAGAACACTGAAGCTTTCTTT
>NA|NA|14|TRBJ2-3|TRBV5-1
CASSLGLDPDTQYF
TGCGCCAGCAGCTTGGGACTAGACCCAGATACGCAGTATTTT
>NA|NA|19|TRBJ1-1|TRBV27
CASSLIPPWEGNMNTEAFF
TGTGCCAGCAGTTTAATCCCCCCATGGGAGGGTAATATGAACACTGAAGCTTTCTTT
>NA|NA|16|TRBJ1-5|TRBV28
CASSFRVQLSNQPQHF
TGTGCCAGCAGTTTTAGAGTCCAACTTAGCAATCAGCCCCAGCATTTT
>NA|NA|13|TRBJ2-1|TRBV19
CASSIYPGNEQFF
TGTGCCAGTAGTATCTATCCGGGGAATGAGCAGTTCTTC
>NA|NA|15|TRBJ1-5|TRBV6-5
CASSYKAGGNQPQHF
TGTGCCAGCAGTTACAAGGCAGGGGGCAATCAGCCCCAGCATTTT
>NA|NA|11|TRBJ2-7|TRBV2
CASSVSREQYF
TGTGCCAGCAGTGTCAGCCGGGAGCAGTACTTC
>NA|NA|14|TRBJ1-1|TRBV4-1
CASSPSPRDTEAFF
TGCGCCAGCAGCCCTTCCCCCAGGGATACTGAAGCTTTCTTT
>NA|NA|16|TRBJ1-3|TRBV29-1
CSVAPTRGGKGNTIYF
TGCAGCGTTGCACCTACTCGGGGGGGAAAAGGAAACACCATATATTTT
>few|NA|12|TRBJ2-7|TRBV6-5
CASRATSSEQYF
TGTGCCAGCAGAGCCACTAGCAGCGAGCAGTACTTC
>NA|TRBD2|16|TRBJ2-2|TRBV5-1
CASSQTTSGGTGELFF
TGCGCCAGCAGTCAGACGACTAGCGGAGGCACCGGGGAGCTGTTTTTT
>NA|NA|14|TRBJ2-4|TRBV27
CASSLKSGLNIQYF
TGTGCCAGCAGTTTAAAATCAGGATTAAACATTCAGTACTTC
>NA|NA|12|TRBJ2-5|TRBV6-5
CASSYSPETQYF
TGTGCCAGCAGTTACTCCCCAGAGACCCAGTACTTC
>NA|TRBD2|15|TRBJ2-5|TRBV23-1
CASLKGREGQGTQYF
TGCGCCAGCCTTAAGGGGCGGGAGGGCCAGGGGACCCAGTACTTC
>NA|NA|14|TRBJ2-7|TRBV7-9
CASSLGANRDEQYF
TGTGCCAGCAGCTTAGGAGCCAATCGGGACGAGCAGTACTTC
>once|NA|12|TRBJ2-7|TRBV2
CATEDTSYEQYF
TGTGCCACAGAGGACACTTCCTACGAGCAGTACTTC
>NA|TRBD1|16|TRBJ1-2|TRBV7-9
CASSPWTGQASYGYTF
TGTGCCAGCAGCCCCTGGACAGGTCAGGCCTCCTATGGCTACACCTTC
>NA|TRBD2|16|TRBJ2-7|TRBV15
CATSRAPGGLYYEQYF
TGTGCCACCAGCAGAGCGCCGGGGGGACTGTACTACGAGCAGTACTTC
>NA|NA|14|TRBJ1-1|TRBV14
CASSRDIPNTEAFF
TGTGCCAGCAGCCGAGACATACCGAACACTGAAGCTTTCTTT
>NA|TRBD2|15|TRBJ2-7|TRBV19
CASSGLAAPSYEQYF
TGTGCCAGTAGCGGACTAGCGGCACCTTCCTACGAGCAGTACTTC
>once|NA|10|TRBJ2-7|TRBV6-5
CASSFFWGYF
TGTGCCAGCTCCTTCTTCTGGGGGTACTTC
>NA|NA|15|TRBJ1-5|TRBV18
CASSPGGHSNQPQHF
TGTGCCAGCTCCCCCGGGGGACATAGCAATCAGCCCCAGCATTTT
>NA|NA|13|TRBJ2-7|TRBV18
CASSPQGTYEQYF
TGTGCCAGCTCACCCCAGGGTACCTACGAGCAGTACTTC
>NA|TRBD1|16|TRBJ1-3|TRBV7-9
CASRTSGTDSGNTIYF
TGTGCCAGCAGAACGTCCGGGACAGACTCTGGAAACACCATATATTTT
>NA|NA|16|TRBJ1-1|TRBV5-1
CASSYDGGRGSAEAFF
TGCGCCAGCAGCTACGATGGGGGCAGGGGTAGTGCTGAAGCTTTCTTT
>NA|NA|12|TRBJ2-1|TRBV4-2
CASSQDRAEQFF
TGTGCCAGCAGCCAAGATCGCGCAGAGCAGTTCTTC
>NA|NA|14|TRBJ1-1|TRBV5-1
CASSIGPSNTEAFF
TGCGCCAGCAGCATAGGACCGTCGAACACTGAAGCTTTCTTT
>NA|TRBD1|15|TRBJ2-3|TRBV2
CAKTGGTGEWDTQYF
TGTGCCAAAACGGGCGGGACAGGGGAGTGGGATACGCAGTATTTT
>NA|NA|15|TRBJ2-5|TRBV28
CASSLERGFGETQYF
TGTGCCAGCAGTTTGGAGCGTGGGTTCGGGGAGACCCAGTACTTC
>NA|TRBD1|14|TRBJ2-2|TRBV10-1
CASSEQGATGELFF
TGCGCCAGCAGTGAACAGGGGGCTACCGGGGAGCTGTTTTTT
>NA|NA|14|TRBJ2-7|TRBV27
CASSLAGLSYEQYF
TGTGCCAGCAGTTTAGCGGGCCTCTCCTACGAGCAGTACTTC
>NA|NA|14|TRBJ1-2|TRBV5-4
CASSHPTGEYGYTF
TGTGCCAGCAGCCATCCCACAGGTGAATATGGCTACACCTTC
>few|NA|13|TRBJ2-2|TRBV6-5
CASSPLNTGELFF
TGTGCCAGCAGTCCACTCAACACCGGGGAGCTGTTTTTT
>NA|TRBD2|15|TRBJ2-7|TRBV19
CASSTGVAGDYEQYF
TGTGCCTCTAGCACAGGTGTTGCGGGGGACTACGAGCAGTACTTC
>NA|TRBD1|14|TRBJ2-7|TRBV5-1
CASSVGTGNWKQYF
TGCGCCAGCTCGGTGGGGACAGGGAATTGGAAGCAGTACTTC